The entry that follows covers one T cell receptor (beta chain) sequence. Its specificity is not known. Random hexamers were used to reverse transcribe the RNA input (roughly 0.5 to 1 ug). A multiplex approach, immunoSEQ multiplex PCR, amplified TCR beta CDR3 across 54 Vbeta and 13 Jbeta. TCRdb processed the immunoSEQ multiplex PCR reads anew with MiXCR; each CDR3 protein has one entry. The sample records about 150,000 distinct CDR3 sequences, 95% being singletons. The data belong to a study of CD8 T cells in Susac syndrome. Findings and caveats of the study: TCR sequencing and HLA analysis covered a relatively small number of individuals.

The patients who served as multiple sclerosis controls were treatment-naive and had stable or active relapsing-remitting disease that fulfilled the revised McDonald criteria. Negative isolation yielded CD4+ and CD8+ T cells, and FACS enriched TEMRA cells. The sequencing input was CD8+ T cells from PBMCs. This TCR came from a human donor with multiple sclerosis.

CDR3 region: CSARAGGETQYF. The CDR3, as DNA: TGCAGTGCTAGAGCGGGGGGAGAGACCCAGTACTTC. This chain connects TRBV20-1 to TRBJ2-5, with TRBD2 matching over 7 bases. V lost 1 base to trimming and J lost 4 bases; unmatched junction nucleotides: 0. The CDR3 covers 12 residues. Germline V gene sequence: CDR1 DFQATT, CDR2 SNEGSKA (reference sequence).